Listed below are T cell receptor beta chains from one sample, sequenced in a study of T cell changes during pregnancy in multiple sclerosis. Clones were sequenced by immunoSEQ multiplex PCR, and TCRdb holds only the in-frame ones, with some missing. The data contain some 74,000 clones, 85% to 95% of them seen just once; the ten biggest clones take up approximately 2.4%. The sample in question was peripheral blood, obtained before pregnancy. Every receptor here comes from a female donor with multiple sclerosis, enrolled in a pregnancy study. The CDR3 runs from the conserved cysteine through the conserved F or W. D genes are given only for firm matches. Clone size appears in some rows only: once, few, many, or a class for an expanded clone.

V gene	clone size	D gene	J gene	CDR3 protein	CDR3 DNA
TRBV6-5	NA	TRBD1	TRBJ1-1	CASSSRGPGTEAFF	TGTGCCAGCAGTTCGAGGGGGCCGGGTACTGAAGCTTTCTTT
TRBV2	NA	NA	TRBJ2-2	CASSELGGVRTGELFF	TGTGCCAGCAGTGAACTAGGAGGAGTACGGACCGGGGAGCTGTTTTTT
TRBV7-8	NA	TRBD1	TRBJ2-7	CASSASRDSYEQYF	TGTGCCAGCAGCGCGAGCCGGGACAGCTACGAGCAGTACTTC
TRBV6-5	few	NA	TRBJ1-1	CASSYRPGEAFF	TGTGCCAGCAGTTACAGGCCAGGAGAAGCTTTCTTT
TRBV2	NA	NA	TRBJ2-3	CASIWSSEFTDTQYF	TGTGCCAGCATCTGGTCTAGCGAATTCACAGATACGCAGTATTTT
TRBV7-9	NA	TRBD2	TRBJ2-1	CASSRLAGRNEQFF	TGTGCCAGCAGCAGACTAGCGGGGCGGAATGAGCAGTTCTTC
TRBV28	NA	TRBD2	TRBJ2-2	CASSLRRGRRETNTGELFF	TGTGCCAGCAGTCTACGACGGGGCAGGCGGGAGACAAACACCGGGGAGCTGTTTTTT
TRBV4-3	once	NA	TRBJ2-7	CASSQDLYRDSFPSEQYF	TGCGCCAGCAGCCAAGATCTGTACCGGGACTCGTTCCCTTCCGAGCAGTACTTC
TRBV7-2	once	NA	TRBJ2-5	CASSSLTAGRETQYF	TGTGCCAGCAGCTCCCTCACGGCAGGTAGAGAGACCCAGTACTTC
TRBV7-2	NA	NA	TRBJ2-1	CASSLARSRDEQFF	TGTGCCAGCAGCTTAGCGCGTTCCCGGGATGAGCAGTTCTTC
TRBV19	NA	NA	TRBJ2-2	CASSDLGLNTGELFF	TGTGCCAGTAGTGATCTTGGACTTAACACCGGGGAGCTGTTTTTT
TRBV23-1	NA	NA	TRBJ2-4	CASSRSGDGKNIQYF	TGCGCCAGCAGCCGGTCGGGGGACGGTAAAAACATTCAGTACTTC
TRBV28	NA	TRBD2	TRBJ2-1	CASSSLFSGRASSSYNEQFF	TGTGCCAGCAGTTCCCTATTTAGCGGGAGGGCCTCTAGCTCCTACAATGAGCAGTTCTTC
TRBV9	NA	NA	TRBJ1-2	CASSVWKRMGTSYYGYTF	TGTGCCAGCAGCGTATGGAAACGAATGGGCACCAGCTACTATGGCTACACCTTC
TRBV21-1	NA	NA	TRBJ2-7	CASSKYGDGSPYEQYF	TGTGCCAGCAGCAAATATGGAGACGGATCCCCCTACGAGCAGTACTTC
TRBV7-9	NA	NA	TRBJ1-2	CASSLWGGGGSRGYTF	TGTGCCAGCAGCTTATGGGGGGGCGGCGGCTCACGAGGCTACACCTTC
TRBV5-4	NA	TRBD1	TRBJ2-2	CASSFWTGDTGELFF	TGTGCCAGCAGCTTCTGGACAGGGGACACCGGGGAGCTGTTTTTT
TRBV10-2	NA	NA	TRBJ2-1	CASSDLNSLWEQFF	TGCGCCAGCAGTGACCTAAACTCGCTTTGGGAGCAGTTCTTC
TRBV6-5	NA	NA	TRBJ2-3	CASSYTVAYSPDTQYF	TGTGCCAGCAGTTACACGGTAGCATATTCACCAGATACGCAGTATTTT
TRBV6-6	NA	NA	TRBJ1-5	CASSREGPQHF	TGTGCCAGCAGCCGCGAGGGTCCCCAGCATTTT
TRBV28	NA	TRBD1	TRBJ1-5	CASSSRQGEVMGNQPQHF	TGTGCCAGCAGTTCGCGACAGGGGGAGGTTATGGGCAATCAGCCCCAGCATTTT
TRBV5-6	NA	NA	TRBJ2-2	CASSLLGELFF	TGTGCCAGCAGCCTTCTGGGGGAGCTGTTTTTT
TRBV7-2	NA	NA	TRBJ1-2	CASSLQQGRANYGYTF	TGTGCCAGCAGCTTACAGCAGGGGAGAGCTAACTATGGCTACACCTTC
TRBV5-1	NA	NA	TRBJ2-3	CASRGFGTDTQYF	TGCGCCAGCAGGGGCTTCGGCACAGATACGCAGTATTTT
TRBV19	NA	NA	TRBJ1-1	CASSIGTKTEAFF	TGTGCCAGTAGTATTGGGACTAAGACTGAAGCTTTCTTT
TRBV14	NA	NA	TRBJ2-7	CASSLRGYEQYF	TGTGCCAGCAGCCTCCGGGGGTACGAGCAGTACTTC
TRBV7-9	NA	NA	TRBJ2-2	CASTAGSSPGELFF	TGTGCCAGCACCGCGGGGAGCTCCCCCGGGGAGCTGTTTTTT
TRBV19	NA	NA	TRBJ1-2	CASSTLGGNYGYTF	TGTGCCAGTAGTACCCTAGGTGGTAACTATGGCTACACCTTC
TRBV5-1	NA	TRBD1	TRBJ1-2	CASGQGNGYTF	TGCGCCAGTGGACAGGGCAATGGCTACACCTTC
TRBV5-1	NA	TRBD1	TRBJ2-7	CASSLGQGGEQYF	TGCGCCAGCAGCCTGGGACAGGGGGGTGAGCAGTACTTC
TRBV4-3	once	NA	TRBJ2-1	CASSLSGSSYNEQFF	TGCGCCAGCAGCCTTAGCGGCAGCTCCTACAATGAGCAGTTCTTC
TRBV11-2	NA	NA	TRBJ2-1	CASSSTGTVEFF	TGTGCCAGCAGCTCCACCGGGACTGTCGAGTTCTTC
TRBV18	once	TRBD1	TRBJ1-1	CASSPPTGLTEAFF	TGTGCCAGCTCACCACCGACAGGGCTCACTGAAGCTTTCTTT
TRBV7-9	NA	NA	TRBJ1-1	CASSSSDTVVGTEAFF	TGTGCCAGCAGCTCTTCGGACACGGTGGTGGGTACTGAAGCTTTCTTT
TRBV9	NA	TRBD2	TRBJ2-7	CASSAGPGTSGRSSYEQYF	TGTGCCAGCAGCGCGGGCCCTGGGACTAGCGGGAGGAGCTCCTACGAGCAGTACTTC
TRBV5-1	few	NA	TRBJ1-1	CASSLARGRTEAFF	TGCGCCAGCAGCTTGGCCCGGGGTAGAACTGAAGCTTTCTTT
TRBV7-3	NA	NA	TRBJ2-5	CASSSRLSETQYF	TGTGCCAGCAGCTCGCGATTATCAGAGACCCAGTACTTC
TRBV6-1	once	TRBD2	TRBJ2-7	CASTPLREGYEQYF	TGTGCCAGCACTCCCCTGCGGGAGGGGTACGAGCAGTACTTC
TRBV2	once	NA	TRBJ2-3	CASSSERGDTQYF	TGTGCCAGCAGCTCCGAAAGGGGAGATACGCAGTATTTT
TRBV11-3	once	NA	TRBJ1-2	CASSSPMGGGYTF	TGTGCCAGCAGCTCCCCGATGGGCGGGGGCTACACCTTC
TRBV9	NA	TRBD1	TRBJ1-4	CASSVGTGNEKLFF	TGTGCCAGCAGCGTAGGGACAGGGAATGAAAAACTGTTTTTT
TRBV7-9	NA	NA	TRBJ2-5	CASSRTDLGTQYF	TGTGCCAGCTCCCGGACAGACTTGGGGACCCAGTACTTC
TRBV4-2	NA	TRBD2	TRBJ2-7	CASSQDGSGSIEQYF	TGTGCCAGCAGCCAAGATGGGAGCGGGAGCATCGAGCAGTACTTC
TRBV9	NA	NA	TRBJ2-7	CASSVGSASYEQYF	TGTGCCAGCAGCGTAGGGAGCGCCAGCTACGAGCAGTACTTC
TRBV7-9	NA	NA	TRBJ1-4	CASSSSDSFNEKLFF	TGTGCCAGCAGCTCATCGGACAGCTTTAATGAAAAACTGTTTTTT
TRBV9	NA	NA	TRBJ2-7	CASSVDTSIDEQYF	TGTGCCAGCAGCGTGGACACCTCAATAGACGAGCAGTACTTC
TRBV4-3	NA	TRBD2	TRBJ2-3	CASSQDSGLAGGDTQYF	TGCGCCAGCAGCCAAGATAGCGGGCTAGCGGGAGGAGATACGCAGTATTTT
TRBV19	NA	NA	TRBJ2-1	CASSTGFEQFF	TGTGCCAGTAGTACAGGGTTTGAGCAGTTCTTC
TRBV28	NA	NA	TRBJ1-1	CASSLSRGWYTEAFF	TGTGCCAGCAGTTTATCCAGGGGATGGTACACTGAAGCTTTCTTT
TRBV11-1	once	NA	TRBJ2-2	CASSSTSTGELFF	TGTGCCAGCAGCTCGACTAGTACCGGGGAGCTGTTTTTT
TRBV11-2	NA	NA	TRBJ2-7	CATRADYSYEQYF	TGTGCCACCAGGGCTGATTACTCCTACGAGCAGTACTTC
TRBV5-1	NA	NA	TRBJ2-3	CASSPLGSTDTQYF	TGCGCCAGCAGCCCTCTAGGAAGCACAGATACGCAGTATTTT
TRBV27	once	NA	TRBJ2-7	CASTRLDSTYEQYF	TGTGCCAGCACCCGACTGGACAGCACCTACGAGCAGTACTTC
TRBV7-9	NA	TRBD2	TRBJ2-1	CASSLRVPLAPNEQFF	TGTGCCAGCAGCTTACGGGTGCCACTAGCGCCCAATGAGCAGTTCTTC
TRBV5-8	NA	NA	TRBJ2-3	CASSFSRGKPRTDTQYF	TGTGCCAGCAGCTTCTCCAGGGGAAAGCCTCGCACAGATACGCAGTATTTT
TRBV4-2	NA	NA	TRBJ2-3	CASSQEGGMLDTQYF	TGTGCCAGCAGCCAAGAGGGCGGGATGTTGGATACGCAGTATTTT
TRBV21-1	NA	NA	TRBJ2-3	CASRGSPDRRGDTQYF	TGTGCCAGCAGGGGTAGTCCGGACAGGAGGGGAGATACGCAGTATTTT
TRBV6-4	NA	TRBD2	TRBJ2-1	CASSDLAGSNEQFF	TGTGCCAGCAGTGACCTAGCGGGAAGCAATGAGCAGTTCTTC
TRBV9	NA	NA	TRBJ1-5	CASSVGGDAGQPQHF	TGTGCCAGCAGCGTTGGGGGGGATGCGGGACAGCCCCAGCATTTT
TRBV12-5	NA	NA	TRBJ2-2	CASGLVLAHTGELFF	TGTGCTAGTGGTTTGGTACTAGCCCACACCGGGGAGCTGTTTTTT